A single sample gave rise to the 32 T cell receptor beta chains below, sequenced in a study of cytomegalovirus exposure and HLA in healthy donors. 60 Vbeta and 13 Jbeta primers were used in PCR. Method: immunoSEQ multiplex PCR; TCRdb's copy keeps in-frame clones and lacks some. Here the sample spans about 160,000 clones, about 79% being singletons. The specimen was PBMCs. Every receptor here comes from a female donor in good health and CMV-seronegative.

This clone was seen a handful of times. One junction end disagrees with the germline gene, perhaps due to a read error. The chain has TRBV11-2 and TRBJ1-1, with D unresolved. Germline V gene data show CDR1 as SGHAT and CDR2 as FQNNGV. CDR3 length: 11 amino acids. CDR3 nucleotide sequence: TGTGCCAGCACCCTTAACAGTGAAGCTTTCTTT. Its translation: CASTLNSEAFF.

The J gene is TRBJ1-2, the V gene TRBV7-9; D uncertain. The CDR3 has 17 residues. Per the germline V gene, CDR1 is SEHNR and CDR2 is FQNEAQ (reference sequence). Trimming stripped 5 bases from V and 6 bases from J, with 25 bases between. CDR3 protein: CASSRRSRWESGDGYTF. In nucleotides, the CDR3 is TGTGCCAGCAGCCGACGGAGCAGGTGGGAGAGTGGGGATGGCTACACCTTC.

V is TRBV4-1 and J is TRBJ1-2, with D perhaps TRBD1 (6 bases). Germline V lookup: CDR1 MGHRA, CDR2 YSYEKL. V lost 1 base, J lost 1 base, and 10 bases lay in between. The CDR3 has 15 amino acids. The chain's CDR3 is CASSQGEGGNYGYTF. For the CDR3, the DNA is TGCGCCAGCAGCCAAGGTGAAGGGGGTAACTATGGCTACACCTTC.

This sequence joins TRBV28 and TRBJ2-3; 8 bases agree with TRBD2. V was pared by 5 bases and J by 6 bases, with 19 bases of the junction left unmatched. From germline, CDR1 is MDHEN and CDR2 SYDVKM. CDR3 length: 18 residues. The CDR3, as DNA: TGTGCCAGCAGTCTTAGGACTAGCACCCTGAGAGCAAGGGATACGCAGTATTTT. The encoded protein is CASSLRTSTLRARDTQYF.

J is TRBJ2-7 and V is TRBV6-5, with 10 bases aligning to TRBD1. V was clipped by 2 bases and J by 7 bases; unmatched bases: 11. Germline-derived CDR1 and CDR2 are MNHEY and SVGAGI. The CDR3 covers 16 residues. In DNA form, the CDR3 reads TGTGCCAGCAGTTACACTCCCGGGACAGGGGTAAAAGAGCAGTACTTC. Translated, it gives CASSYTPGTGVKEQYF.

The chain links TRBV4-1 to TRBJ1-1; D is perhaps TRBD1 (5 bases). V was clipped by 5 bases and J by 4 bases, with 11 bases between them. Looked up from germline, CDR1 is MGHRA and CDR2 is YSYEKL. The CDR3 loop spans 13 amino acids. This CDR3 is CASSRVRGTEAFF. The CDR3 coding sequence is TGCGCCAGCAGCAGGGTAAGGGGCACTGAAGCTTTCTTT.

The chain recombines TRBV11-2 with TRBJ2-5, with 9 bases lining up with TRBD1. J was trimmed by 6 bases and V by 5 bases; bases with no gene match: 10. The length of the CDR3 is 15 residues. CDR1 is SGHAT and CDR2 is FQNNGV in the germline V gene. As DNA, the CDR3 is TGTGCCAGCAGCGCGAACCGGACAGGGGTGCAGACCCAGTACTTC. Amino acid sequence: CASSANRTGVQTQYF.

Notes on this clone: The germline gene is not matched at one end of the junction; a read error may be the cause. The chain is built from TRBV7-3 and TRBJ2-6, with D possibly TRBD1 on 5 matching bases. Germline CDR1 and CDR2: SGHTA and FQGTGA. The CDR3 contains 15 residues. Here the CDR3 reads CASSPTPPGANGLTF. The CDR3 coding sequence is TGTGCCAGCAGCCCAACCCCTCCTGGGGCCAACGGCCTGACTTTC.

The chain has TRBV5-5 and TRBJ2-5, with TRBD2 matching 8 bases. From germline, CDR1 is SGHKS and CDR2 YYEKEE (reference sequence). V lost 5 bases and J lost 0; bases outside the gene matches: 18. This CDR3 comprises 19 residues. CDR3 nucleotides: TGTGCCAGCAGTCGGAGGACTGTTAGCGGGGCGAAGTACCAAGAGACCCAGTACTTC. It is translated as CASSRRTVSGAKYQETQYF.

The chain links TRBV30 to TRBJ2-7, with 7 bases identical to TRBD1. V lost 2 bases, J lost 2 bases, and 15 bases stayed unmatched. CDR3 length: 17 residues. Germline CDR1 reads GTSNPN; CDR2 reads SVGIG (reference sequence). The CDR3 is CAWSPSRDRILTYEQYF. CDR3 nucleotide sequence: TGTGCCTGGAGTCCGTCCCGGGACAGAATCCTAACCTACGAGCAGTACTTC. The full variable domain, its missing parts supplied by reference TRBV30 and TRBJ2-7, is SQTIHQWPATLVQPVGSPLSLECTVEGTSNPNLYWYRQAAGRGLQLLFYSVGIGQISSEVPQNLSASRPQDRQFILSSKKLLLSDSGFYLCAWSPSRDRILTYEQYFGPGTRLTVT.

V usage is TRBV18 and J usage is TRBJ2-1; 9 nucleotides match TRBD2. Germline assignment: CDR1 KGHSH and CDR2 LQKENI. The CDR3 is made up of 14 amino acids. J was trimmed by 7 bases and V by 3 bases; bases with no gene match: 4. The CDR3 region is CASSPRTSGNEQFF. CDR3 nucleotide sequence: TGTGCCAGCTCACCTCGCACTAGCGGGAATGAGCAGTTCTTC.

The chain joins TRBV4-2 to TRBJ2-4; TRBD1 is a possible D gene (7 bases). The V end was cut by 1 base, the J end by 9 bases, with 16 bases between. The CDR3 is 15 residues long. The germline V gene encodes CDR1 LGHNA and CDR2 YNFKEQ. The CDR3 here is CASSQGQGGGSIQYF. The CDR3 DNA is TGTGCCAGCAGCCAAGGACAGGGTGGGGGGAGCATTCAGTACTTC.

The CDR3 spells CASSLPGRRNEQFF. CDR3 bases: TGTGCCAGCAGCTTACCCGGGAGGCGGAATGAGCAGTTCTTC. This chain joins TRBV5-4 and TRBJ2-1; 7 nucleotides match TRBD2. Losses at the gene ends were 2 bases for V and 7 bases for J; bases not matched to a gene: 6. The CDR3 spans 14 residues. The V gene's germline CDR1 is SGHNT and CDR2 YYREEE (reference sequence).

The chain combines TRBV6-1 with TRBJ1-4; 7 positions agree with TRBD1. The CDR3 is 15 residues long. Germline V gene lookup returns CDR1 MNHNS and CDR2 SASEGT. J was trimmed by 8 bases and V by 1 base; bases with no gene match: 7. CDR3 bases: TGTGCCAGCAGTGAAGGAGGGGGCTCTCACGAAAAACTGTTTTTT. This gives the protein CASSEGGGSHEKLFF.

The chain links TRBV28 to TRBJ2-7, with D hard to call. This CDR3 spans 12 amino acids. Germline CDR1 reads MDHEN; CDR2 reads SYDVKM. Trimming took off 6 bases at V and 11 bases at J, with 17 bases between the two ends. Written as DNA, the CDR3 is TGTGCCAGCAGCCGCCCCTCTACGAGGAAGTACTTC. Its translation is CASSRPSTRKYF.

In nucleotides, the CDR3 is TGTGCCTGGAGTAAACCGAGACTAGCGGAAAGCTCCTACGAGCAGTACTTC. It codes for CAWSKPRLAESSYEQYF. This rearrangement joins TRBV30 to TRBJ2-7; 9 bases map to TRBD2. CDR1 GTSNPN and CDR2 SVGIG come from the germline V gene (reference sequence). V lost 2 bases to trimming and J lost 0 bases; unmatched junction nucleotides: 11. CDR3 size: 17 residues.

CDR3 coding DNA: TGCGCCAGCAGCCAAGGCTTCCTAGCGATCTTCGGTCGGGAGCTGTTTTTT. Translation: CASSQGFLAIFGRELFF. This rearrangement joins TRBV4-1 to TRBJ2-2; TRBD2 is a possible D gene (6 bases). Trimming removed 1 base at V and 9 bases at J, with 21 bases between. CDR1 MGHRA and CDR2 YSYEKL come from the germline V gene. The CDR3 covers 17 residues.

To note about this clone: A junction boundary mismatches the germline segment, possibly from a read error. The same CDR3 is also encoded by other DNA sequences in this sample. The rearrangement joins TRBV10-3 to TRBJ1-1; no reliable D call. The CDR3 is 15 amino acids. CDR1 ENHRY and CDR2 SYGVKD come from the germline V gene. The CDR3 DNA reads TGTGCCATCATGGCCGAGGGCCGCATGAACACTGAGGCTTTCTTT. Protein product: CAIMAEGRMNTEAFF.

This chain connects TRBV9 to TRBJ2-6, with no clear D. V gave up 4 bases and J gave up 3 bases, with 11 bases separating them. The length of the CDR3 is 15 residues. Germline CDR1 and CDR2: SGDLS and YYNGEE. CDR3 region: CASSLESGGANVLTF. CDR3 DNA sequence: TGTGCCAGCAGCCTAGAATCGGGTGGGGCCAACGTCCTGACTTTC.

The chain links TRBV19 to TRBJ2-3; D might be TRBD2 (5 bases). CDR3 length: 15 residues. Germline V gene sequence: CDR1 LNHDA, CDR2 SQIVND (reference sequence). V lost 3 bases and J 1 base, leaving 11 bases between the germline ends. In DNA, the CDR3 is TGTGCCAGTAGTATGCGGGCAGGAGGCACAGATACGCAGTATTTT. Its protein product is CASSMRAGGTDTQYF. Combining the CDR3 with reference TRBV19 and TRBJ2-3 gives the whole variable domain DGGITQSPKYLFRKEGQNVTLSCEQNLNHDAMYWYRQDPGQGLRLIYYSQIVNDFQKGDIAEGYSVSREKKESFPLTVTSAQKNPTAFYLCASSMRAGGTDTQYFGPGTRLTVL.

The rearrangement links TRBV9 to TRBJ1-4; D is perhaps TRBD1 (5 bases). Germline CDR1 reads SGDLS; CDR2 reads YYNGEE. The CDR3 has 14 residues. V lost 7 bases to trimming and J lost 11 bases, with 21 bases between them. Written as DNA, the CDR3 is TGTGCCAGCGGGAGGGGAGGGGTGATGGAGAAACTGTTTTTT. It translates to CASGRGGVMEKLFF.

The gene calls are TRBV7-2 and TRBJ2-7; D is unresolved. CDR3 length equals 15 residues. V lost 1 base and J lost 8, with 18 bases in between. CDR1 is SGHTA, CDR2 FQGNSA, per germline. CDR3 sequence: CASSLEAQPSTKQYF. The CDR3 nucleotides are TGTGCCAGCAGCTTAGAAGCACAGCCCAGCACCAAGCAGTACTTC.

As regards this clone: The germline gene is not matched at one end of the junction; a read error may be the cause. This sequence joins TRBV30 and TRBJ2-6; 11 nucleotides line up with TRBD1. Germline V gives CDR1 GTSNPN, CDR2 SVGIG (reference sequence). The length of the CDR3 is 16 residues. The CDR3 DNA reads TGTGCCTCGGGACAGGGGGGTGCCTCTGGGGCCAACGGCCTGACTTTC. It codes for CASGQGGASGANGLTF.

V usage is TRBV15 and J usage is TRBJ2-7; D is ambiguous. CDR3 length equals 13 residues. Trimming shortened V by 8 bases and J by 5 bases, and 16 bases separated the two germline ends. The germline V gene encodes CDR1 LNHNV and CDR2 YYDKDF (reference sequence). The CDR3 coding sequence is TGTGCCACCCGCCGAGTATCCGCGGACGAGCAGTACTTC. Its protein product is CATRRVSADEQYF. Using reference TRBV15 and TRBJ2-7 for the parts outside the CDR3, the full variable domain is DAMVIQNPRYQVTQFGKPVTLSCSQTLNHNVMYWYQQKSSQAPKLLFHYYDKDFNNEADTPDNFQSRRPNTSFCFLDIRSPGLGDTAMYLCATRRVSADEQYFGPGTRLTVT.

V and J are TRBV2 and TRBJ1-1; D gene uncertain. The CDR3 length is 12 residues. Germline-derived CDR1 and CDR2 are SNHLY and FYNNEI. The germline V and J ends were trimmed by 9 bases and 4 bases, with 12 bases remaining between them. The CDR3 bases are TGTGCCAGTAGACCTGGAGGCACTGAAGCTTTCTTT. This gives the protein CASRPGGTEAFF.

The genes are TRBV5-1 and TRBJ2-5; 9 positions agree with TRBD1. The J call could be wrong; TRBJ2-7 is a better fit for the DNA end. The length of the CDR3 is 16 residues. CDR1 is SGHRS and CDR2 is YFSETQ in the germline V gene. The CDR3 reads CASSLAVGQGLREQYF. The CDR3 DNA sequence: TGCGCCAGCAGCTTGGCCGTCGGACAGGGGTTACGCGAGCAGTACTTC.

CDR3 sequence (DNA): TGTGCCAGTGGGACTAGCGGGGGGTACTCCTACAATGAGCAGTTCTTC. It specifies CASGTSGGYSYNEQFF. This sequence joins TRBV5-6 and TRBJ2-1; 15 bases agree with TRBD2. CDR3 length: 16 amino acids. Germline loops: CDR1 SGHDT, CDR2 YYEEEE. With 8 bases clipped from V and 0 bases from J, the junction kept 3 bases outside the gene matches.

The chain recombines TRBV19 with TRBJ1-2; D remains ambiguous. Germline CDR1 reads LNHDA; CDR2 reads SQIVND (reference sequence). The CDR3 is 13 residues long. Trimming removed 1 base at V and 11 bases at J, with 14 bases between. CDR3 DNA sequence: TGTGCCAGTAGTATAGGCGGCAGTTCGGGGTACACCTTC. Protein: CASSIGGSSGYTF.

V gene TRBV4-3 combines with J gene TRBJ2-5, with D maybe TRBD2 (6 bases). Per germline, CDR1 LGHNA and CDR2 YSLEER. This CDR3 has 17 residues. V shed 1 base and J shed 4 bases, with 19 bases lying between them. In DNA, the CDR3 is TGCGCCAGCAGCCAAGGCGCGGCCGGAGGGCAGCGAGAGACCCAGTACTTC. Translated: CASSQGAAGGQRETQYF.

CDR3 loop: CASSVGTSGGELFF. The CDR3 DNA reads TGTGCCAGCAGCGTCGGGACTAGCGGTGGGGAGCTGTTTTTT. The V gene is TRBV9, the J gene TRBJ2-2; 11 nucleotides align to TRBD2. The CDR3 is 14 residues long. Germline assignment: CDR1 SGDLS and CDR2 YYNGEE. V trimming: 2 bases; J trimming: 8 bases; junction bases outside the gene matches: 2.

The rearrangement joins TRBV28 to TRBJ1-2, with D tentatively TRBD1 (5 bases). Germline CDR1 is MDHEN and CDR2 is SYDVKM. This CDR3 region has 13 residues. Trimming stripped 5 bases from V and 4 bases from J, with 11 bases between. CDR3 protein: CASSQTVFYGYTF. CDR3 nucleotides: TGTGCCAGCAGTCAGACAGTCTTCTATGGCTACACCTTC.

This clone occurred a few times. The chain uses TRBV30 and TRBJ2-4, with 7 bases identical to TRBD2. CDR1 and CDR2 from the germline V gene are GTSNPN and SVGIG (reference sequence). J lost 7 bases, V lost 0 bases, and 12 bases had no gene match. The CDR3 runs to 16 residues. The CDR3 here is CAWSVPALPGGNIQYF. The CDR3 nucleotides read TGTGCCTGGAGTGTACCGGCCCTCCCCGGGGGGAACATTCAGTACTTC.